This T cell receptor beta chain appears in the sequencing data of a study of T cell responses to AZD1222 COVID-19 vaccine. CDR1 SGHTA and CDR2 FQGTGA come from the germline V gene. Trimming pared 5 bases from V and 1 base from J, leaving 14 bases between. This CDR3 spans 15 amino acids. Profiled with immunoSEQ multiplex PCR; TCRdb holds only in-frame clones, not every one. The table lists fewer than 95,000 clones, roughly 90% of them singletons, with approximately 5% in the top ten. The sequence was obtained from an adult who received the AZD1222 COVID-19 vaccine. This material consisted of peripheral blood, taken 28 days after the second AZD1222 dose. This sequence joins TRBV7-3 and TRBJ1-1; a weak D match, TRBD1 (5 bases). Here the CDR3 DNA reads TGTGCCAGCAGCGAAACCGGGACGGCGAACACTGAAGCTTTCTTT. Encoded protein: CASSETGTANTEAFF.